This TCR beta chain was found in a study of follicular helper T cells after annual influenza vaccination. The sample's time point: 2015-2016 season, pre-vaccination. The repertoire was sequenced with immunoSEQ multiplex PCR; TCRdb's copy has only in-frame clones and lacks some. The sample lists some 10,000 clones, 81% occurring once. Specimen: CXCR5+ CD38- circulating T follicular helper cells from blood, collected on the day of influenza vaccination. Sample subset: circulating Tfh, non-naive CD4+CXCR5+PD-1+ (ICOS+CD38+ or ICOS-CD38-). This TCR was recovered from an adult who received the influenza vaccine.

The CDR3 region is CASREDRGGAYLQYF. DNA of the CDR3: TGCGCCAGCAGAGAAGACCGCGGGGGGGCTTATCTGCAGTATTTT. J is TRBJ2-3 and V is TRBV4-3, with TRBD2 identical over 9 bases. V lost 6 bases, J lost 11 bases, and 15 bases stayed unmatched. CDR3 size: 15 residues. The germline gives CDR1 LGHNA, CDR2 YSLEER.